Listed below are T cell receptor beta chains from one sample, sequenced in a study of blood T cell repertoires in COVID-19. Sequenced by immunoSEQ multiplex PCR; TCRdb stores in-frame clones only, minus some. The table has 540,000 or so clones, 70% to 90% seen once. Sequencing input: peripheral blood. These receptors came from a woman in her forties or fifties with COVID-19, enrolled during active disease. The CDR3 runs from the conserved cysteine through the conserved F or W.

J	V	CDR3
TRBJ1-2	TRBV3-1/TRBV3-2	CASSQLTVYTF
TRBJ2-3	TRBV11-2	CASSLAGGPTTDTQYF
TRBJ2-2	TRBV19	CASKEGRQVNTGELFF
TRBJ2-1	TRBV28	CASSTGYNEQFF
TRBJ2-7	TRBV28	CASSPPYYEQYF
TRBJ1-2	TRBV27	CASSLSRGNYGYTF
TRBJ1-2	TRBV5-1	CASSLEQDSGYTF
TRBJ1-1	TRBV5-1	CASSFRTPWGNTEAFF
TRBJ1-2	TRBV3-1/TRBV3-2	CASSQLQGLGYTF
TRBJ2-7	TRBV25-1	CASSATSDEQYF
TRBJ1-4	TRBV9	CASSVSGRSTNEKLFF
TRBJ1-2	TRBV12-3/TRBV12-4	CASGKESGDGYTF
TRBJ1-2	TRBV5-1	CASSPLTENYGYTF
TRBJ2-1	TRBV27	CASSFGTGPGNEQFF
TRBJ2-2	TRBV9	CASSDRTGLASLNTGELFF
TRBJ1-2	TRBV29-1	CSVEDPGGSGYTF
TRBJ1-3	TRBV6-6	CASSPRATGNLGSSGNTIYF
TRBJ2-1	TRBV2	CASSELGLAGGRQFF
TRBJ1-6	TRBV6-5	CASSYRGNNSPLHF
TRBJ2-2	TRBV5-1	CASSLGTGPGELFF
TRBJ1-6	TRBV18	CASSPGLNNSPLHF
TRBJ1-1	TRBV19	CASSSTGVNTEAFF
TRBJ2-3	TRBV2	CAAARSPITDTQYF
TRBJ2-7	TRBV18	CASSPPVSKREQYF
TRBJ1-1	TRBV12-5	CASGLGAGTEAFF
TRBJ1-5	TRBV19	CASSIDRVNQPQHF
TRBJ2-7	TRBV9	CASSLDISYEQYF
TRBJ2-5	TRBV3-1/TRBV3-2	CASSQIPTSGFARETQYF
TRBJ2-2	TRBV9	CASSLRTGTSTGELFF
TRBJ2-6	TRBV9	CASSVATGGGANVLTF
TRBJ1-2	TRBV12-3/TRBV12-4	CASRQTGGYTF
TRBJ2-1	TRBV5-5	CASSLAQGFSYNEQFF
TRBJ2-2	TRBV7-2	CASSPLTGYDTGELFF
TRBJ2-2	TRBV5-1	CASTPGDRGRTGELFF
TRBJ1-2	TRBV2	CASSVLAKGGGYTF
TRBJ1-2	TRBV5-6	CASSSLDRAVHGYTF
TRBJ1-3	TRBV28	CASSLLPRGFGNTIYF
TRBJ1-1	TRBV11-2	CASSLPYPSVNTEAFF
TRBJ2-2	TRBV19	CASSTSDYRRNTGELFF
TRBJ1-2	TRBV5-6	CASSSWEWTGWINYGYTF
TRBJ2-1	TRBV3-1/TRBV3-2	CASSSGTRVFDEQFF
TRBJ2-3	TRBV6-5	CASIPGGTNTQYF
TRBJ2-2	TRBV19	CASSIQTANTGELFF
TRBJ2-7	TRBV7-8	CASSPYSLEQYF
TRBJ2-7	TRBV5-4	CASSLGGQGRNEQYF
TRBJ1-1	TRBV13	CASSPRLAMNTEAFF
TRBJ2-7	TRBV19	CASSTRDRQYEQYF
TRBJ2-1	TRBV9	CASSVATGDGKNQFF
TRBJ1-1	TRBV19	CATGQGVVAFF
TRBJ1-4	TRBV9	CASSTRPTAHNEKLFF
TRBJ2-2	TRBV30	CAWSVARSRDTGELFF
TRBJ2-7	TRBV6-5	CASRRSRTGPHEQYF
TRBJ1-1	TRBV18	CASSLDRNTEAFF
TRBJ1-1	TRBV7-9	CASSPGLEAFF
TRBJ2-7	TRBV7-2	CASSPSGGGGQQYF
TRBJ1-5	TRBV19	CASSIDPGAQHF
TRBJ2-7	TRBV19	CASSNVRDRGGEQYF
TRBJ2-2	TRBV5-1	CASSRVAGPNTGELFF